The 5 T cell receptor beta chains presented below share a single source sample, sequenced in a study of control samples from healthy donors and cancer patients. Profiling relied on immunoSEQ multiplex PCR, and the TCRdb table lists in-frame clones only, not all of them. This table has under 200,000 clones, around 92% appearing once. The sample was blood. The source of these receptors is a woman in her 30s in good health.

The table lists this clone with a few counts. V and J are TRBV5-1 and TRBJ2-7; TRBD1 or TRBD2 may be the D gene (5 bases each). The germline gives CDR1 SGHRS, CDR2 YFSETQ. The V gene lost 0 bases and the J gene lost 2 bases, with 9 bases spanning the gap. CDR3 size: 14 residues. The CDR3 protein is CASSLGDGTYEQYF. CDR3 nucleotides: TGCGCCAGCAGCTTGGGGGACGGAACCTACGAGCAGTACTTC. Based on the CDR3 plus reference TRBV5-1 and TRBJ2-7, the full variable domain is KAGVTQTPRYLIKTRGQQVTLSCSPISGHRSVSWYQQTPGQGLQFLFEYFSETQRNKGNFPGRFSGRQFSNSRSEMNVSTLELGDSALYLCASSLGDGTYEQYFGPGTRLTVT.

This clone was detected only once. The V call is TRBV5-4, the J call TRBJ1-1; possibly TRBD1 for D (5 bases). The V gene lost 4 bases and the J gene lost 1 base, with 8 bases spanning the gap. CDR1 is SGHNT and CDR2 is YYREEE in the germline V gene (reference sequence). This CDR3 is 13 amino acids long. The CDR3 region is CASSSTGNTEAFF. In DNA form, the CDR3 reads TGTGCCAGCAGCAGTACAGGGAACACTGAAGCTTTCTTT.

This clone was counted once. The rearrangement links TRBV5-1 to TRBJ1-1; D perhaps matches TRBD1 (6 bases). The CDR3 is made up of 13 amino acids. The germline V gene has CDR1 SGHRS and CDR2 YFSETQ. Between the trimmed V and J ends, which lost 3 bases and 4 bases, there was a span of 10 bases. The CDR3 DNA reads TGCGCCAGCAGCTCCGAAGGGGGCACTGAAGCTTTCTTT. Its protein product is CASSSEGGTEAFF.

Here the CDR3 reads CATSREGGPNTEAFF. In DNA, the CDR3 is TGTGCCACCAGCAGAGAAGGGGGGCCGAACACTGAAGCTTTCTTT. The rearrangement uses TRBV15 and TRBJ1-1, with D tentatively TRBD1 (6 bases). Per the germline V gene, CDR1 is LNHNV and CDR2 is YYDKDF (reference sequence). The V end lost 0 bases, the J end lost 1 base, and 9 bases lay between the germline ends. The CDR3 extends over 15 amino acids. Full variable domain (missing parts from reference TRBV15 and TRBJ1-1): DAMVIQNPRYQVTQFGKPVTLSCSQTLNHNVMYWYQQKSSQAPKLLFHYYDKDFNNEADTPDNFQSRRPNTSFCFLDIRSPGLGDTAMYLCATSREGGPNTEAFFGQGTRLTVV.

This chain uses TRBV7-6 with TRBJ1-5; D unclear. This CDR3 is 17 amino acids long. Between the trimmed V and J ends, which lost 1 base and 1 base, there was a span of 14 bases. Germline V gene sequence: CDR1 SGHVS, CDR2 FNYEAQ. CDR3 nucleotides: TGTGCCAGCAGCTTAGAGGGTGGGCCCGGGAGCAATCAGCCCCAGCATTTT. Amino acid sequence: CASSLEGGPGSNQPQHF. Complete variable domain (other parts from reference TRBV7-6 and TRBJ1-5): GAGVSQSPRYKVTKRGQDVALRCDPISGHVSLYWYRQALGQGPEFLTYFNYEAQQDKSGLPNDRFSAERPEGSISTLTIQRTEQRDSAMYRCASSLEGGPGSNQPQHFGDGTRLSIL.